Listed here is a single T cell receptor beta chain. This sample was taken from a study of T cell changes during pregnancy in multiple sclerosis. Produced via immunoSEQ multiplex PCR; TCRdb's table is partial and in-frame only. The sample lists tens of thousands of clones; 85% to 95% were seen once. The CDR3 is 13 residues long. In germline, CDR1 is SGHRS, CDR2 YFSETQ. V was clipped by 0 bases and J by 4 bases, with 6 bases between them. The V and J genes are TRBV5-1 and TRBJ2-3, with D tentatively TRBD1 (6 bases). This TCR derives from a female donor with multiple sclerosis, enrolled in a pregnancy study. This specimen consisted of CD4+ T cells from peripheral blood mononuclear cells, obtained in the third trimester of pregnancy. The CDR3 DNA reads TGCGCCAGCAGCTTGGACAGGGCAGATACGCAGTATTTT. This encodes CASSLDRADTQYF.